The rows below give T cell receptor beta chains drawn from one sample of a study of T cells after yellow fever vaccination. From the 5' RACE reads, TCRdb called clonotypes with MiXCR, one entry per CDR3 protein. In the table there are some 120,000 distinct CDR3 sequences, around 8% of which are singletons. The specimen was CD8+ T cells sorted from PBMCs, collected 45 days after the yellow fever booster vaccination. These receptors were taken from a young man who received the YFV17D yellow fever vaccine. The CDR3 runs from the conserved cysteine through the conserved F or W. The order of the fields is V gene, J gene, D gene, clone size, CDR3 protein, CDR3 DNA. D genes are given only for firm matches. Size values are once, few and many counts, or a class for expanded clones, and some rows have none.

>TRBV15|TRBJ2-1|TRBD2|NA
CATSREGSGVLSDEQFF
TGTGCCACCAGCAGAGAGGGTAGCGGGGTTTTGAGCGATGAGCAGTTCTTC
>TRBV4-3|TRBJ2-1|NA|NA
CASSQDLWRIADNEQFF
TGCGCCAGCAGCCAAGATCTGTGGCGGATCGCTGACAATGAGCAGTTCTTC
>TRBV20-1|TRBJ2-7|TRBD2|many
CSARDLLAATYEQYF
TGCAGTGCTAGAGATTTACTAGCGGCCACCTACGAGCAGTACTTC
>TRBV20-1|TRBJ2-7|NA|many
CSATHRDGAYEQYF
TGCAGTGCCACCCACCGGGACGGAGCCTACGAGCAGTACTTC
>TRBV12-5|TRBJ2-1|TRBD2|NA
CASGSKTSGRPGYNEQFF
TGTGCTAGTGGTTCCAAGACTAGCGGGAGACCAGGGTACAATGAGCAGTTCTTC
>TRBV5-1|TRBJ2-1|NA|many
CASSAFRDPYNEQFF
TGCGCCAGCAGCGCGTTCCGGGACCCCTACAATGAGCAGTTCTTC
>TRBV6-5|TRBJ2-7|NA|many
CASSYGPTYEQYF
TGTGCCAGCAGTTACGGGCCCACCTACGAGCAGTACTTC
>TRBV12-3/TRBV12-4|TRBJ2-1|NA|many
CASSLGVSHNEQFF
TGTGCCAGCAGTTTAGGTGTCTCCCACAATGAGCAGTTCTTC
>TRBV10-2|TRBJ2-7|NA|many
CASSEGGEQYF
TGCGCCAGCAGTGAAGGGGGCGAGCAGTACTTC
>TRBV27|TRBJ2-5|TRBD2|many
CASSPLGAGGPQETQYF
TGTGCCAGCAGTCCGCTGGGGGCGGGAGGGCCCCAAGAGACCCAGTACTTC
>TRBV15|TRBJ2-7|NA|many
CATSSNDSPSYEQYF
TGTGCCACCAGCAGCAACGACAGCCCCTCCTACGAGCAGTACTTC
>TRBV6-2/TRBV6-3|TRBJ2-7|NA|few
CASNQWRTAPEQYF
TGTGCCAGCAACCAGTGGAGGACAGCCCCGGAGCAGTACTTC
>TRBV7-9|TRBJ1-4|TRBD1|many
CASSTPGTGEKLFF
TGTGCCAGCAGCACCCCCGGGACAGGTGAAAAACTGTTTTTT
>TRBV7-9|TRBJ2-5|TRBD2|NA
CASSFPLGLDLETQYF
TGTGCCAGCAGCTTCCCCCTGGGACTAGATTTGGAGACCCAGTACTTC
>TRBV7-9|TRBJ2-5|TRBD1|NA
CAGGGRDRGKETQYF
TGTGCCGGAGGAGGTCGAGACAGGGGGAAAGAGACCCAGTACTTC
>TRBV7-9|TRBJ1-2|TRBD1|many
CASSPPRGTGDYGYTF
TGTGCCAGCAGCCCCCCCCGGGGGACAGGGGACTATGGCTACACCTTC
>TRBV20-1|TRBJ1-1|NA|NA
CSAREELGVGAFF
TGCAGTGCTAGAGAAGAACTAGGGGTAGGGGCATTCTTT
>TRBV27|TRBJ2-7|TRBD2|many
CASSPGLAYEQYF
TGTGCCAGCAGTCCGGGACTAGCGTACGAGCAGTACTTC
>TRBV27|TRBJ2-3|TRBD2|many
CASSEGLAGVATQYF
TGTGCCAGCAGCGAGGGACTAGCGGGAGTCGCTACGCAGTATTTT
>TRBV10-2|TRBJ1-1|NA|many
CASSDTAEAFF
TGCGCCAGCAGTGACACAGCCGAAGCTTTCTTT
>TRBV5-5|TRBJ2-5|TRBD1|few
CASGIPTTGDQETQYF
TGTGCCAGCGGCATCCCCACAACAGGGGATCAAGAGACCCAGTACTTC
>TRBV20-1|TRBJ1-1|NA|many
CSASSFDTEAFF
TGCAGTGCTAGTTCCTTTGACACTGAAGCTTTCTTT
>TRBV6-5|TRBJ2-3|TRBD1|many
CASSYQGGRDTQYF
TGTGCCAGCAGTTACCAAGGGGGCCGAGATACGCAGTATTTT
>TRBV21-1|TRBJ1-4|NA|many
CASSKGNEKLFF
TGTGCCAGCAGCAAAGGAAATGAAAAACTGTTTTTT
>TRBV7-2|TRBJ2-3|TRBD2|NA
CASRLAASTDTQYF
TGTGCCAGCCGACTAGCGGCTAGCACAGATACGCAGTATTTT
>TRBV27|TRBJ1-5|NA|many
CASSWGLGSNQPQHF
TGTGCCAGCAGTTGGGGTTTGGGAAGCAATCAGCCCCAGCATTTT
>TRBV27|TRBJ1-1|NA|many
CASSVGVIAEAFF
TGTGCCAGCAGTGTGGGAGTTATCGCTGAAGCTTTCTTT